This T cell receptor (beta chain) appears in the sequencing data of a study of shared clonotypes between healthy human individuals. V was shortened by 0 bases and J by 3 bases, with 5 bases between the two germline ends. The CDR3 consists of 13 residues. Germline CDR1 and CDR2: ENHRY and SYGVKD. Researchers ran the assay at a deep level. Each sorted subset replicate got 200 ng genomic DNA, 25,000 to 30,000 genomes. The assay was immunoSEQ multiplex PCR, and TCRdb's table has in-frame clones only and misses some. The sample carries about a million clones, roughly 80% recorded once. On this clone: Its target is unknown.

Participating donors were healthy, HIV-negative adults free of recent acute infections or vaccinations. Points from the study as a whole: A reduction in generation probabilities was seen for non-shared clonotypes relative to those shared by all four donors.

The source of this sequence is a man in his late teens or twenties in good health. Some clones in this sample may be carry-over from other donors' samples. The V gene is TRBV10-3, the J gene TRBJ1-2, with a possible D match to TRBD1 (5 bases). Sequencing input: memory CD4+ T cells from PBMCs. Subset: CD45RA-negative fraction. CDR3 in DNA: TGTGCCATCAGTGAGTCAGGGGACTATGGCTACACCTTC. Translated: CAISESGDYGYTF.